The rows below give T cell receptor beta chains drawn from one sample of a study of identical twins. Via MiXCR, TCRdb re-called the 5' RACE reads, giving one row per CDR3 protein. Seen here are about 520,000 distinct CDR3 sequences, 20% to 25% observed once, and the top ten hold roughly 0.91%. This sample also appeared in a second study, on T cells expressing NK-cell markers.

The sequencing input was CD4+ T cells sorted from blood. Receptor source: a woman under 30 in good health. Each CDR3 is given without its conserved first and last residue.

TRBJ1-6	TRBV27	ASRSTGKHPPLH
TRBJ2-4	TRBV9	ASSPSGSNIQY
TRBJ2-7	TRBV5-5	ASSRGDRSTYEQY
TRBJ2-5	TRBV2	ASSPTETQY
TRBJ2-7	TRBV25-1	ASRASGGVVEQY
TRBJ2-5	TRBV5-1	ASSRMTGQETQY
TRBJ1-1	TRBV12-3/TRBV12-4	ASSRGEGTEAF
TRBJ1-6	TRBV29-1	SVGRKGQYNSPLH
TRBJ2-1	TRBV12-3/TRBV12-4	ASSRGGIVGNEQF
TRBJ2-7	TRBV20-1	SPLEQY
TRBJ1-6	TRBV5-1	ASSKMTGQGSPLH
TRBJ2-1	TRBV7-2	ASSRSVLAGFGGEQF
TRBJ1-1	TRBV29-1	SAGEGIEAF
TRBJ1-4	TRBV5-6	ASSFGRGLETNEKLF
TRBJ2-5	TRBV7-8	ASSLLTDQETQY
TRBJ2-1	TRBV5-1	ASSLLSGVYNEQF